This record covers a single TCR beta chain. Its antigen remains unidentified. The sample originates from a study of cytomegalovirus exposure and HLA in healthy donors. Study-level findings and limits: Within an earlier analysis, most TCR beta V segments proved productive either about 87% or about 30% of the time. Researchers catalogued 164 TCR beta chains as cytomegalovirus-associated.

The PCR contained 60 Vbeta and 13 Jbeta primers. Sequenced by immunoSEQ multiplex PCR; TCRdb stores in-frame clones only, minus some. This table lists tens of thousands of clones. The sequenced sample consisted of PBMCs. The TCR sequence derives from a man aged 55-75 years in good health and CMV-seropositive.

CDR3 amino acids: CASSSSGGQPPFGYTF. CDR3 nucleotides: TGCGCCAGCAGCTCGTCCGGCGGACAGCCCCCTTTTGGCTACACCTTC. This chain links TRBV5-1 with TRBJ1-2; D may be TRBD1 (6 bases). CDR3 length: 16 amino acids. CDR1 SGHRS and CDR2 YFSETQ come from the germline V gene. Trimming removed 3 bases at V and 7 bases at J, with 22 bases between.